Presented here are 12 T cell receptor beta chains from one specimen sequenced in a study of identical twins. TCRdb reanalysed the 5' RACE reads using MiXCR and keeps one entry per CDR3 protein. The sample carries roughly 1,500,000 distinct CDR3 sequences, around a third recorded once. The sample consisted of cord blood. The receptors here all came from a newborn girl in good health.

This chain uses TRBV7-2 with TRBJ2-1, with 7 bases fitting TRBD2. The V gene's germline CDR1 is SGHTA and CDR2 FQGNSA. The V gene end was trimmed by 1 base and the J gene end by 9 bases; junction bases not matched to a gene: 3. The CDR3 sequence is 13 residues long. The CDR3 protein is CTSSLVRTSEQFF. The CDR3 DNA is TGTACCAGCAGCTTAGTCCGGACTAGTGAGCAGTTCTTC.

This sequence joins TRBV6-1 and TRBJ2-5; TRBD2 is a possible D gene (5 bases). The DNA end favors TRBJ2-7, so the J call may be wrong. Germline V gives CDR1 MNHNS, CDR2 SASEGT. The CDR3 runs to 13 residues. CDR3 bases: TGTGCCAGCAGTGTCCTCCTAGCATCCGAGCAGTACTTC. This sequence encodes CASSVLLASEQYF.

The CDR3 here is CASSDNTEKLFF. As DNA, the CDR3 is TGTGCCAGCAGTGATAACACTGAAAAACTGTTTTTT. The chain joins TRBV6-1 to TRBJ1-4; no reliable D call. CDR1 is MNHNS, CDR2 SASEGT, per germline. The V and J ends lost 3 bases and 7 bases respectively, with 6 bases between them. This CDR3 spans 12 amino acids.

On this clonotype itself: A junction end diverges from the germline sequence, so it may reflect a read error. The chain combines TRBV7-9 with TRBJ2-1; tentative D call: TRBD2 (5 bases). Germline CDR1 SEHNR, CDR2 FQNEAQ (reference sequence). The CDR3 is 15 residues long. The CDR3: CASSFFRADYNEKFF. DNA of the CDR3: TGTGCCAGCAGCTTTTTTAGGGCAGACTACAATGAGAAGTTCTTC.

V usage is TRBV11-1 and J usage is TRBJ2-5; 13 bases fit TRBD2. The CDR3 extends over 15 amino acids. Germline V lookup: CDR1 SGHAT, CDR2 FQDESV (reference sequence). The ends lost 5 bases at V and 3 bases at J; junction bases unmatched: 3. The CDR3 here is CASSRTSGSEETQYF. The DNA for the CDR3 is TGTGCCAGCAGCCGGACTAGCGGGAGTGAAGAGACCCAGTACTTC.

This clonotype was observed once. The rearrangement links TRBV9 to TRBJ2-2, with 13 bases lining up with TRBD2. This CDR3 is 17 amino acids long. Unmatched junction bases numbered 9, after V lost 4 bases and J lost 6 bases. CDR1 and CDR2 (germline): SGDLS, YYNGEE. The CDR3 reads CASSPPGLAGDSGELFF. In DNA, the CDR3 is TGTGCCAGCAGCCCCCCCGGACTAGCGGGAGATTCCGGGGAGCTGTTTTTT.

This clonotype has a handful of counts. The genes are TRBV28 and TRBJ2-7, with D tentatively TRBD2 (6 bases). Trimming took off 6 bases at V and 4 bases at J, with 13 bases between the two ends. The CDR3 consists of 13 residues. Germline assignment: CDR1 MDHEN and CDR2 SYDVKM. This chain's CDR3 is CASSRGREYEQYF. CDR3 nucleotides: TGTGCCAGCAGCCGCGGACGGGAGTACGAGCAGTACTTC.

The V and J genes are TRBV7-2 and TRBJ2-2; the D is unclear. CDR1 is SGHTA, CDR2 FQGNSA, per germline. This CDR3 comprises 15 residues. V lost 0 bases and J lost 2, with 7 bases in between. The DNA of the CDR3 is TGTGCCAGCAGCTTAGCTATAAGCAACACCGGGGAGCTGTTTTTT. It specifies CASSLAISNTGELFF.

The CDR3 protein is CASSDRFNEQFF. The CDR3 DNA reads TGTGCCAGCAGCGACCGTTTCAATGAGCAGTTCTTC. V is TRBV3-1 and J is TRBJ2-1; D is unresolved. Trimming cost V 5 bases and J 6 bases, with 8 bases left between them. CDR3 length: 12 residues. The V gene's germline CDR1 is LGHDT and CDR2 YNNKEL (reference sequence).

This sequence joins TRBV7-2 and TRBJ2-5, with a weak D call TRBD2 (5 bases). Trimming took 9 bases from V and 5 from J, leaving 10 bases between them. Germline V gene lookup returns CDR1 SGHTA and CDR2 FQGNSA. The CDR3 is 11 residues long. CDR3 sequence (DNA): TGTGCCAGTCAACGGAGGGAGACCCAGTACTTC. Translating it yields CASQRRETQYF. Full variable domain (outside the CDR3, taken from reference TRBV7-2 and TRBJ2-5): GAGVSQSPSNKVTEKGKDVELRCDPISGHTALYWYRQSLGQGLEFLIYFQGNSAPDKSGLPSDRFSAERTGGSVSTLTIQRTQQEDSAVYLCASQRRETQYFGPGTRLLVL.

A few counts support this clonotype. In DNA form, the CDR3 reads TGTGCCAGCAGCCGACAGACAGCTCGCTACTATGGCTACACCTTC. Amino acids: CASSRQTARYYGYTF. This sequence joins TRBV7-9 and TRBJ1-2, with D perhaps TRBD1 (5 bases). This CDR3 has 15 residues. Deletions cut 5 bases from V and 3 bases from J, with 16 bases between. CDR1 and CDR2 from the germline V gene are SEHNR and FQNEAQ (reference sequence).

The rearrangement links TRBV20-1 to TRBJ2-5; D is perhaps TRBD1 (5 bases). The CDR3 loop spans 14 amino acids. V was trimmed by 6 bases and J by 4 bases, leaving 18 bases between them. Per the germline V gene, CDR1 is DFQATT and CDR2 is SNEGSKA (reference sequence). The CDR3 region is CSAHSGRTRETQYF. The CDR3 nucleotides are TGCAGTGCCCACTCAGGACGGACAAGAGAGACCCAGTACTTC.